These 21 T cell receptor beta chains were all obtained from the same sample, sequenced in a study of blood T cell repertoires in COVID-19. Some clones are missing from TCRdb's copy, which holds only in-frame ones; the method was immunoSEQ multiplex PCR. The repertoire holds more than 45,000 clones, 85% seen once, with 5.5% to 7.5% in the top ten. Sequencing was performed on peripheral blood. These receptors were collected from a woman aged 60-70 years with acute or convalescent COVID-19.

This chain links TRBV21-1 with TRBJ2-7; the D segment call TRBD2 is taken from the table without a DNA check. TRBV21-1 is listed as a pseudogene. The CDR3 length is 15 residues. CDR3 nucleotides: TGTGCCAGCAGCAAACTTCCAGCGGGGGTATACGAGCAGTACTTC. It codes for CASSKLPAGVYEQYF.

The CDR3 spells CASSQDWRGTEAFF. As DNA, the CDR3 is TGTGCCAGCAGCCAAGATTGGCGCGGCACTGAAGCTTTCTTT. The rearrangement uses TRBV3-1 (or the pseudogene TRBV3-2) and TRBJ1-1; D is unclear. V lost 0 bases to trimming and J lost 4 bases, with 9 bases between them. The germline gives CDR1 LGHDT, CDR2 YNNKEL (reference sequence). This CDR3 has 14 amino acids.

This clone occurred a few times. The J gene is TRBJ1-2, the V gene TRBV4-1; TRBD1 might be the D (5 bases). This CDR3 is 14 amino acids long. V lost 4 bases, J lost 6 bases, and 15 bases lay in between. Per germline, CDR1 MGHRA and CDR2 YSYEKL. CDR3 nucleotide sequence: TGCGCCAGCAGCCCCGTGGGGGGTCTCGATGGCTACACCTTC. Its translation is CASSPVGGLDGYTF.

CDR3 in DNA: TGTGCCAGCAGTCCCTCCGGGACACTGATCTCTGGGGCCAACGTCCTGACTTTC. This encodes CASSPSGTLISGANVLTF. This rearrangement joins TRBV28 to TRBJ2-6; D perhaps matches TRBD1 (6 bases). Germline-derived CDR1 and CDR2 are MDHEN and SYDVKM. The V end was cut by 5 bases, the J end by 0 bases, with 17 bases between. CDR3 length equals 18 residues.

J is TRBJ2-3 and V is TRBV4-1; D perhaps matches TRBD1 (5 bases). CDR3 size: 15 residues. With 1 base removed from V and 5 bases from J, the gap between germline ends came to 13 bases. CDR1 is MGHRA, CDR2 YSYEKL, per germline. CDR3 DNA: TGCGCCAGCAGCCAAGTCCAAGGGGCGGTAGATACGCAGTATTTT. Residues: CASSQVQGAVDTQYF.

This clone was detected only once. The chain recombines TRBV7-9 with TRBJ1-1; D not resolved. The V gene's germline CDR1 is SEHNR and CDR2 FQNEAQ (reference sequence). The CDR3 contains 12 residues. V shed 2 bases and J shed 8 bases, with 9 bases lying between them. CDR3 loop: CASSLQGGEAFF. The CDR3, as DNA: TGTGCCAGCAGCTTACAAGGAGGGGAAGCTTTCTTT.

This sequence joins TRBV7-9 and TRBJ2-3, with D tentatively TRBD2 (6 bases). In germline, CDR1 is SEHNR, CDR2 FQNEAQ (reference sequence). CDR3 size: 15 residues. V shed 6 bases and J shed 3 bases, with 16 bases lying between them. DNA of the CDR3: TGTGCCAGCAGTCCAAGGGACTCTAGGACAGATACGCAGTATTTT. Translated, it gives CASSPRDSRTDTQYF.

In this sample, this clone turned up a few times. The rearrangement links TRBV2 to TRBJ2-4; TRBD2 matches 12 bases. The V segment lost 5 bases and the J segment 7 bases; nucleotides outside the gene matches: 3. The CDR3 sequence is 14 residues long. The germline CDR1 and CDR2 sequences are SNHLY and FYNNEI. CDR3 DNA sequence: TGTGCCAGCAGTCTAGCGGGAGGGCCGAACATTCAGTACTTC. Protein sequence: CASSLAGGPNIQYF.

The chain links TRBV4-2 to TRBJ1-1; TRBD1 matches at 8 bases. Germline assignment: CDR1 LGHNA and CDR2 YNFKEQ. Trimming at V came to 1 base and at J to 2 bases, leaving 3 bases not matched to a gene. There are 15 residues in the CDR3. The CDR3, as DNA: TGTGCCAGCAGCCAAGCCGGACAGGGAAACACTGAAGCTTTCTTT. The encoded protein is CASSQAGQGNTEAFF.

The chain carries TRBV5-1 and TRBJ1-1, with unresolved D. With 6 bases removed from V and 5 bases from J, the gap between germline ends came to 20 bases. This CDR3 region has 15 residues. Per the germline V gene, CDR1 is SGHRS and CDR2 is YFSETQ. The chain's CDR3 is CASNSREGRGTEAFF. The CDR3, as DNA: TGCGCCAGCAACTCCCGGGAAGGCCGAGGGACTGAAGCTTTCTTT.

The chain has TRBV19 and TRBJ1-1; the D gene is possibly TRBD1 (5 bases). Germline V CDR1 and CDR2: LNHDA, SQIVND (reference sequence). The CDR3 runs to 12 residues. V lost 6 bases to trimming and J lost 3 bases, with 8 bases between them. CDR3 DNA: TGTGCCAGTAGCCTGACAGACACTGAAGCTTTCTTT. Protein sequence: CASSLTDTEAFF.

The chain combines TRBV11-3 with TRBJ2-1, with D uncertain. V shed 5 bases and J shed 6 bases, with 14 bases lying between them. This CDR3 spans 14 amino acids. Per the germline V gene, CDR1 is SGHNT and CDR2 is YENEEA. CDR3: CASSRSAVSNEQFF. Written as DNA, the CDR3 is TGTGCCAGCAGCCGTTCCGCGGTTTCCAATGAGCAGTTCTTC.

The rearrangement joins TRBV3-1 (or the pseudogene TRBV3-2) to TRBJ1-2; D possibly corresponds to TRBD1 (5 bases). The V and J ends lost 3 bases and 4 bases respectively, with 12 bases between them. Per the germline V gene, CDR1 is LGHDT and CDR2 is YNNKEL (reference sequence). CDR3 size: 14 residues. The CDR3 reads CASSHLGGAYGYTF. The CDR3 DNA reads TGTGCCAGCAGCCACCTTGGTGGGGCCTATGGCTACACCTTC.

The gene calls are TRBV28 and TRBJ2-2, with a weak D call TRBD2 (7 bases). The CDR3 sequence is 15 residues long. Germline CDR1 is MDHEN and CDR2 is SYDVKM. The V end was cut by 6 bases, the J end by 4 bases, with 15 bases between. This chain's CDR3 is CASRGGPIGTGELFF. The CDR3 DNA is TGTGCCAGCAGGGGGGGGCCAATCGGCACCGGGGAGCTGTTTTTT. The whole variable domain, filled in from reference TRBV28 and TRBJ2-2, reads DVKVTQSSRYLVKRTGEKVFLECVQDMDHENMFWYRQDPGLGLRLIYFSYDVKMKEKGDIPEGYSVSREKKERFSLILESASTNQTSMYLCASRGGPIGTGELFFGEGSRLTVL.

The V call is TRBV5-1, the J call TRBJ2-1; 9 positions match TRBD2. In germline, CDR1 is SGHRS, CDR2 YFSETQ. This CDR3 comprises 15 residues. J lost 2 bases, V lost 0 bases, and 0 bases had no gene match. The chain's CDR3 is CASSLGGGAYNEQFF. CDR3 DNA sequence: TGCGCCAGCAGCTTGGGCGGGGGGGCCTACAATGAGCAGTTCTTC.

This rearrangement joins TRBV9 to TRBJ2-1; 9 bases are a match to TRBD2. Trimming took 3 bases from V and 10 from J; bases not matched to a gene: 2. Germline lookup yields CDR1 SGDLS and CDR2 YYNGEE. The CDR3 covers 12 residues. CDR3 DNA: TGTGCCAGCAGCGGAGCGGGGGGCGAGCAGTTCTTC. Translated: CASSGAGGEQFF.

The V call is TRBV27, the J call TRBJ1-2, with a tentative D call TRBD1 (5 bases). The CDR3 loop spans 15 amino acids. V was clipped by 6 bases and J by 7 bases, with 21 bases between them. The germline V gene has CDR1 MNHEY and CDR2 SMNVEV (reference sequence). CDR3 protein: CASRQAPLRSFGYTF. Written as DNA, the CDR3 is TGTGCCAGCAGACAGGCCCCGCTTCGTTCGTTTGGCTACACCTTC.

The DNA for the CDR3 is TGTGCCAGTAGCACAGGACAGACTGCAACTAATGAAAAACTGTTTTTT. Translated: CASSTGQTATNEKLFF. The V call is TRBV19, the J call TRBJ1-4; D possibly corresponds to TRBD1 (6 bases). CDR3 length: 16 residues. Germline CDR1 and CDR2: LNHDA and SQIVND (reference sequence). V was trimmed by 6 bases and J by 0 bases, leaving 14 bases between them.

The V gene is TRBV9, the J gene TRBJ2-3, with 8 bases fitting TRBD2. Germline loops: CDR1 SGDLS, CDR2 YYNGEE. V lost 3 bases and J lost 0; bases outside the gene matches: 6. CDR3 size: 16 residues. The CDR3 spells CASSAVSGASTDTQYF. In nucleotides, the CDR3 is TGTGCCAGCAGCGCAGTTAGCGGGGCTAGCACAGATACGCAGTATTTT.

The chain combines TRBV6-5 with TRBJ2-7; 9 bases match TRBD1. Unmatched junction bases numbered 4, after V lost 4 bases and J lost 6 bases. The germline V gene encodes CDR1 MNHEY and CDR2 SVGAGI. This CDR3 contains 13 residues. CDR3 loop: CASSSGTGIEQYF. The CDR3 DNA reads as TGTGCCAGCAGTTCCGGGACAGGGATCGAGCAGTACTTC.

CDR3 loop: CASSFYPDRGETQYF. CDR3 sequence (DNA): TGTGCCAGCAGCTTCTACCCGGACCGGGGGGAGACCCAGTACTTC. This sequence joins TRBV11-2 and TRBJ2-5; D is perhaps TRBD2 (6 bases). Trimming pared 3 bases from V and 5 bases from J, leaving 16 bases between. Germline V lookup: CDR1 SGHAT, CDR2 FQNNGV. This CDR3 has 15 amino acids.